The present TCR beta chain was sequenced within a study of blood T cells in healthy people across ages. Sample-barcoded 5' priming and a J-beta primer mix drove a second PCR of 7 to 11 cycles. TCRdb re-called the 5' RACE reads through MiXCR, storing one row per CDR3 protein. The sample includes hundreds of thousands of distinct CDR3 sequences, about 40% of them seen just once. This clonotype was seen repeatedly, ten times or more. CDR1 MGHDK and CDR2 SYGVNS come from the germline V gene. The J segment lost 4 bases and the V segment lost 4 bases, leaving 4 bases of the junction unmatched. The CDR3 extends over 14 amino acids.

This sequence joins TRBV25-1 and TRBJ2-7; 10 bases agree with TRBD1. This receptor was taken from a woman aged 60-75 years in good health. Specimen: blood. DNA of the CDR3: TGTGCCAGCAGTGTGGGGGGACAGGGGTACGAGCAGTACTTC. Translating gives CASSVGGQGYEQYF.